These T cell receptor beta chains were read from a single sample in a study of T cells in Graves' hyperthyroidism and ophthalmopathy. TCRdb called the multiplex PCR reads again in MiXCR, with one record for every CDR3 protein. The sample shows 650,000 to 700,000 distinct CDR3 sequences, 15% to 20% of them seen only once. Material: blood. The receptors shown here come from a man aged 50-59 years with Graves' hyperthyroidism. CDR3s include the opening cysteine and the closing phenylalanine or tryptophan. A D gene is named only where the DNA matches it firmly. Clone sizes are given selectively: once, few, many, or a class where the clone is expanded.

abundance: many; d_gene: -; v_gene: TRBV15; j_gene: TRBJ1-1; CDR3nt: TGTGCCACCAGCAGTTTCCCACAGGGAAACACTGAAGCTTTCTTT; CDR3aa: CATSSFPQGNTEAFF
abundance: few; d_gene: TRBD2; v_gene: TRBV19; j_gene: TRBJ2-1; CDR3nt: TGTGCCAGTAGTATATCGACTAGCGGTTGGTATGAGCAGTTCTTC; CDR3aa: CASSISTSGWYEQFF
abundance: -; d_gene: -; v_gene: TRBV6-5; j_gene: TRBJ2-7; CDR3nt: TGTGCCAGCAGTAACCGGAACAGGGACTTATACGAGCAGTACTTC; CDR3aa: CASSNRNRDLYEQYF
abundance: few; d_gene: -; v_gene: TRBV5-1; j_gene: TRBJ1-5; CDR3nt: TGCGCCAGCAGCCTGGGACCGGGGGGGTTAGATCAGCCCCAGCATTTT; CDR3aa: CASSLGPGGLDQPQHF
abundance: few; d_gene: TRBD1; v_gene: TRBV10-3; j_gene: TRBJ2-7; CDR3nt: TGTGCCATCAGTGACGGACAGGGCTACTACGAGCAGTACTTC; CDR3aa: CAISDGQGYYEQYF
abundance: -; d_gene: TRBD1; v_gene: TRBV3-1; j_gene: TRBJ1-5; CDR3nt: TGTGCCAGCAGCCAAAACCCAGGGGGGGATCAGCCCCAGCATTTT; CDR3aa: CASSQNPGGDQPQHF
abundance: -; d_gene: -; v_gene: TRBV9; j_gene: TRBJ2-7; CDR3nt: TGTGCCAGCAGCGTAGGTTCGATGGGGCGCTACGAGCAGTACTTC; CDR3aa: CASSVGSMGRYEQYF
abundance: many; d_gene: TRBD2; v_gene: TRBV12-3/TRBV12-4; j_gene: TRBJ2-7; CDR3nt: TGTGCCAGCAGTTTAACGACGGGCGGGAGTATCGAGCAGTACTTC; CDR3aa: CASSLTTGGSIEQYF
abundance: many; d_gene: -; v_gene: TRBV20-1; j_gene: TRBJ2-7; CDR3nt: TGCAGTGCTAGAGATTCTAACCGCTACGAGCAGTACTTC; CDR3aa: CSARDSNRYEQYF
abundance: -; d_gene: TRBD2; v_gene: TRBV4-3; j_gene: TRBJ2-1; CDR3nt: TGCGCCAGCAGCCAAGCAGCGGGAACTTTCGTTGAGCAGTTCTTC; CDR3aa: CASSQAAGTFVEQFF
abundance: many; d_gene: TRBD2; v_gene: TRBV28; j_gene: TRBJ2-7; CDR3nt: TGTGCCAGCAGTTCCAGCGGGAGTCTCTACGAGCAGTACTTC; CDR3aa: CASSSSGSLYEQYF
abundance: -; d_gene: TRBD1; v_gene: TRBV4-1; j_gene: TRBJ1-2; CDR3nt: TGCGCCAGCAGCCAAGATCCGGGACAGGTGGACTATGGCTACACCTTC; CDR3aa: CASSQDPGQVDYGYTF
abundance: many; d_gene: -; v_gene: TRBV7-2; j_gene: TRBJ2-3; CDR3nt: TGTGCCAGCAGCTCTCCGCGTCGTTACACAGATACGCAGTATTTT; CDR3aa: CASSSPRRYTDTQYF
abundance: many; d_gene: -; v_gene: TRBV12-3/TRBV12-4; j_gene: TRBJ2-7; CDR3nt: TGTGCCAGCAGTTTAGAAGTGTTATATTACGAGCAGTACTTC; CDR3aa: CASSLEVLYYEQYF
abundance: many; d_gene: TRBD2; v_gene: TRBV5-1; j_gene: TRBJ2-1; CDR3nt: TGCGCCAGCAGCTTGGGGGCTAGCGGGAGGAACAATGAGCAGTTCTTC; CDR3aa: CASSLGASGRNNEQFF
abundance: few; d_gene: -; v_gene: TRBV29-1; j_gene: TRBJ1-1; CDR3nt: TGCAGCGTTCCCAGGAACACTGAAGCTTTCTTT; CDR3aa: CSVPRNTEAFF
abundance: few; d_gene: TRBD1; v_gene: TRBV7-9; j_gene: TRBJ1-1; CDR3nt: TGTGCCAGCAGCTCATGGACAGGGGGCGTGAACACTGAAGCTTTCTTT; CDR3aa: CASSSWTGGVNTEAFF
abundance: -; d_gene: -; v_gene: TRBV10-3; j_gene: TRBJ1-2; CDR3nt: TGTGCCATCACCGCCTCCCGGGTCTTAGGGAACTATGGCTACACCTTC; CDR3aa: CAITASRVLGNYGYTF
abundance: -; d_gene: -; v_gene: TRBV4-2; j_gene: TRBJ2-3; CDR3nt: TGTGCCAGCAGCCAAGATTTGGGGCGGTTCACAGATACGCAGTATTTT; CDR3aa: CASSQDLGRFTDTQYF
abundance: few; d_gene: -; v_gene: TRBV18; j_gene: TRBJ2-2; CDR3nt: TGTGCCAGCTCAACTCAACAGGGGAACACCGGGGAGCTGTTTTTT; CDR3aa: CASSTQQGNTGELFF
abundance: many; d_gene: -; v_gene: TRBV6-2/TRBV6-3; j_gene: TRBJ2-7; CDR3nt: TGTGCCAGCACCGGAGGCCATGCCTACGAGCAGTACTTC; CDR3aa: CASTGGHAYEQYF
abundance: many; d_gene: -; v_gene: TRBV20-1; j_gene: TRBJ2-2; CDR3nt: TGCAGTGCGAGAAAATACAGGGAGGCCGGGGAGCTGTTTTTT; CDR3aa: CSARKYREAGELFF
abundance: -; d_gene: -; v_gene: TRBV6-1; j_gene: TRBJ2-1; CDR3nt: TGTGCCAGCAGTACCAGACAGGTTCACAATGAGCAGTTCTTC; CDR3aa: CASSTRQVHNEQFF
abundance: -; d_gene: -; v_gene: TRBV7-3; j_gene: TRBJ2-2; CDR3nt: TGTGCCAGCAGCTTAAACAGGGGGGGCACCGGGGAGCTGTTTTTT; CDR3aa: CASSLNRGGTGELFF
abundance: once; d_gene: -; v_gene: TRBV6-1; j_gene: TRBJ2-1; CDR3nt: TGTGCCAGCAAGGCAATTAACAATGAGCAGTTCTTC; CDR3aa: CASKAINNEQFF
abundance: -; d_gene: -; v_gene: TRBV13; j_gene: TRBJ2-1; CDR3nt: TGTGCCAGCAGCTTAGACCGACCACCCCGCTCCTACAATGAGCAGTTCTTC; CDR3aa: CASSLDRPPRSYNEQFF
abundance: -; d_gene: TRBD1; v_gene: TRBV19; j_gene: TRBJ1-2; CDR3nt: TGTGCCAGTAACCCACAGGGGGCCGTCTATGGCTACACCTTC; CDR3aa: CASNPQGAVYGYTF
abundance: few; d_gene: -; v_gene: TRBV10-3; j_gene: TRBJ2-1; CDR3nt: TGTGCCATCAGTGGTGGCAGCTACAATGAGCAGTTCTTC; CDR3aa: CAISGGSYNEQFF
abundance: few; d_gene: TRBD2; v_gene: TRBV10-3; j_gene: TRBJ2-3; CDR3nt: TGTGCCATCAGAGCCTTAGCGGGAGTCAGGAGAGATACGCAGTATTTT; CDR3aa: CAIRALAGVRRDTQYF
abundance: few; d_gene: -; v_gene: TRBV4-1; j_gene: TRBJ2-5; CDR3nt: TGCGCCAGCGCCTCCCTTATTGGGGGTGGAGAGACCCAGTACTTC; CDR3aa: CASASLIGGGETQYF
abundance: many; d_gene: -; v_gene: TRBV20-1; j_gene: TRBJ2-1; CDR3nt: TGCAGTGCGCTACAGGGATTGGCCTACAATGAGCAGTTCTTC; CDR3aa: CSALQGLAYNEQFF
abundance: few; d_gene: TRBD2; v_gene: TRBV25-1; j_gene: TRBJ2-5; CDR3nt: TGTGCCAGCAGTGAGAGAGCGGGGGCGCGAGAGACCCAGTACTTC; CDR3aa: CASSERAGARETQYF
abundance: -; d_gene: TRBD2; v_gene: TRBV19; j_gene: TRBJ2-1; CDR3nt: TGTGCCAGTAGAACCGGGACTAGCGGGAGTTTTAATGAGCAGTTCTTC; CDR3aa: CASRTGTSGSFNEQFF